The 13 T cell receptor beta chains below all came from one sample that was sequenced in a study of a mutant IDH1 vaccine in newly diagnosed glioma. Profiling relied on immunoSEQ multiplex PCR, and the TCRdb table lists in-frame clones only, not all of them. Among 30,000 to 40,000 clones listed, around 82% were seen once. The sample's time point: baseline, week 1 (first vaccination visit). The treatment was: pre-vaccination baseline after standard-of-care therapy. Sequenced material: PBMCs, taken from a glioma patient treated with radiotherapy, temozolomide or both. These receptors originate from a man aged 40-49 years with glioma. Some clones in this sample may be carry-over from other donors' samples.

J is TRBJ2-3 and V is TRBV5-1, with 9 bases fitting TRBD2. Germline trimming cut 5 bases from V and 5 bases from J; bases unmatched to any gene: 6. Germline V gene lookup returns CDR1 SGHRS and CDR2 YFSETQ. The length of the CDR3 is 14 residues. CDR3 nucleotide sequence: TGCGCCAGCAGGAGCGGGGGGCAAAGAGATACGCAGTATTTT. Protein sequence: CASRSGGQRDTQYF.

This chain uses TRBV11-2 with TRBJ2-7, with TRBD2 as a possible D gene (6 bases). V shed 1 base and J shed 5 bases, with 15 bases lying between them. Looked up from germline, CDR1 is SGHAT and CDR2 is FQNNGV. There are 15 residues in the CDR3. The CDR3 reads CASSLGGSGRNEQYF. The CDR3, as DNA: TGTGCCAGCAGCTTAGGGGGAAGCGGGCGGAACGAGCAGTACTTC.

V and J are TRBV25-1 and TRBJ2-2; no reliable D call. Trimming removed 3 bases from V and 2 bases from J, with 13 bases in between. This CDR3 is built from 16 residues. CDR1 and CDR2 from the germline V gene are MGHDK and SYGVNS. The CDR3 coding sequence is TGTGCCAGCAGTGACACAATGATGATTAACACCGGGGAGCTGTTTTTT. It codes for CASSDTMMINTGELFF.

The J gene is TRBJ2-5, the V gene TRBV2, with D perhaps TRBD2 (5 bases). V lost 4 bases and J lost 2, with 14 bases in between. Germline CDR1 reads SNHLY; CDR2 reads FYNNEI. CDR3 size: 15 residues. The CDR3 nucleotides are TGTGCCAGCAGTGGACGGGGAACTTTACAAGAGACCCAGTACTTC. Its translation is CASSGRGTLQETQYF.

The chain recombines TRBV11-2 with TRBJ2-7; 7 nucleotides match TRBD2. Germline assignment: CDR1 SGHAT and CDR2 FQNNGV. There are 15 residues in the CDR3. V lost 5 bases to trimming and J lost 4 bases; unmatched junction nucleotides: 11. CDR3 DNA sequence: TGTGCCAGCAGCCAAACCGGGACTAAATCGTACGAGCAGTACTTC. It encodes CASSQTGTKSYEQYF.

CDR3 residues: CASSQDREGQPQHF. CDR3 DNA: TGTGCCAGCAGCCAAGACAGGGAGGGTCAGCCCCAGCATTTT. This chain connects TRBV7-2 to TRBJ1-5, with 7 bases identical to TRBD1. The trim removed 5 bases at V and 6 bases at J, leaving 7 bases unmatched. Germline V gene data show CDR1 as SGHTA and CDR2 as FQGNSA. CDR3 length: 14 amino acids. Together with reference TRBV7-2 and TRBJ1-5, the CDR3 gives the full variable domain: GAGVSQSPSNKVTEKGKDVELRCDPISGHTALYWYRQSLGQGLEFLIYFQGNSAPDKSGLPSDRFSAERTGGSVSTLTIQRTQQEDSAVYLCASSQDREGQPQHFGDGTRLSIL.

J is TRBJ1-1 and V is TRBV18; TRBD1 is a possible D gene (5 bases). CDR1 is KGHSH, CDR2 LQKENI, per germline. V lost 2 bases and J 4 bases, leaving 11 bases between the germline ends. The CDR3 runs to 14 residues. CDR3: CASSPNEGSTEAFF. CDR3 nucleotide sequence: TGTGCCAGCTCACCAAACGAGGGGTCCACTGAAGCTTTCTTT. Together with reference TRBV18 and TRBJ1-1, the CDR3 gives the full variable domain: NAGVMQNPRHLVRRRGQEARLRCSPMKGHSHVYWYRQLPEEGLKFMVYLQKENIIDESGMPKERFSAEFPKEGPSILRIQQVVRGDSAAYFCASSPNEGSTEAFFGQGTRLTVV.

V gene TRBV18 combines with J gene TRBJ2-5; 9 bases align to TRBD2. The germline V gene has CDR1 KGHSH and CDR2 LQKENI. The CDR3 is 17 residues long. The ends lost 0 bases at V and 1 base at J; junction bases unmatched: 6. The CDR3 sequence is CASSPPTSGGPQETQYF. The DNA of the CDR3 is TGTGCCAGCTCACCACCGACCAGCGGGGGGCCCCAAGAGACCCAGTACTTC.

The rearrangement joins TRBV7-9 to TRBJ2-3; D might be TRBD2 (6 bases). The CDR3 consists of 14 residues. The V end was cut by 2 bases, the J end by 1 base, with 7 bases between. Looked up from germline, CDR1 is SEHNR and CDR2 is FQNEAQ (reference sequence). The CDR3 DNA reads TGTGCCAGCAGCTTATCTAGCGGCACAGATACGCAGTATTTT. Translated, it gives CASSLSSGTDTQYF.

CDR3 protein: CASSWDAYDYGYTF. The CDR3 nucleotides read TGTGCCAGCAGCTGGGACGCATATGACTATGGCTACACCTTC. V is TRBV7-9 and J is TRBJ1-2; D might be TRBD1 (5 bases). Germline loops: CDR1 SEHNR, CDR2 FQNEAQ (reference sequence). V was cut by 4 bases and J by 3 bases, with 12 bases left in between. This CDR3 has 14 amino acids.

J is TRBJ1-6 and V is TRBV7-8; unclear D gene. The V and J ends lost 2 bases and 13 bases respectively, with 12 bases between them. The CDR3 extends over 13 amino acids. Germline V gives CDR1 SGHVS, CDR2 FQNEAQ. The CDR3 loop reads CASSLQRPQPLHF. In DNA, the CDR3 is TGTGCCAGCAGCTTACAACGACCGCAGCCCCTCCACTTT.

In DNA form, the CDR3 reads TGCGCCAGCTCCTCCGAACACCAAGAGACCCAGTACTTC. This gives the protein CASSSEHQETQYF. The rearrangement joins TRBV4-3 to TRBJ2-5; no clear D. The CDR3 extends over 13 amino acids. V lost 8 bases and J 0 bases, leaving 10 bases between the germline ends. Germline CDR1 is LGHNA and CDR2 is YSLEER.

The chain combines TRBV7-9 with TRBJ1-2; weak D call: TRBD1 (6 bases). The CDR3 sequence is 14 residues long. In germline, CDR1 is SEHNR, CDR2 FQNEAQ (reference sequence). V was cut by 1 base and J by 3 bases, with 9 bases left in between. This CDR3 reads CASSLETGHYGYTF. In DNA, the CDR3 is TGTGCCAGCAGCTTAGAAACAGGGCACTATGGCTACACCTTC. The full variable domain, with the rest looked up from reference TRBV7-9 and TRBJ1-2, is DTGVSQNPRHKITKRGQNVTFRCDPISEHNRLYWYRQTLGQGPEFLTYFQNEAQLEKSRLLSDRFSAERPKGSFSTLEIQRTEQGDSAMYLCASSLETGHYGYTFGSGTRLTVV.